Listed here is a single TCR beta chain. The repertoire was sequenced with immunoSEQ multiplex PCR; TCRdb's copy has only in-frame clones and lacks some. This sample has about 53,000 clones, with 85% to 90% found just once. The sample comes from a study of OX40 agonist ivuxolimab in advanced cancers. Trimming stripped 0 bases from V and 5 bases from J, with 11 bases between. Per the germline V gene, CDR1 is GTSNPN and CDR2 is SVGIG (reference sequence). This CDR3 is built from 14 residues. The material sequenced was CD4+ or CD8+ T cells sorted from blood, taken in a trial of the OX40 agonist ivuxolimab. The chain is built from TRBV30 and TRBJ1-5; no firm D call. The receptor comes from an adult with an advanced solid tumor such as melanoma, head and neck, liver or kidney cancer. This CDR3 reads CAWSVGVGDQPQHF. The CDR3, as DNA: TGTGCCTGGAGTGTAGGTGTCGGGGATCAGCCCCAGCATTTT.